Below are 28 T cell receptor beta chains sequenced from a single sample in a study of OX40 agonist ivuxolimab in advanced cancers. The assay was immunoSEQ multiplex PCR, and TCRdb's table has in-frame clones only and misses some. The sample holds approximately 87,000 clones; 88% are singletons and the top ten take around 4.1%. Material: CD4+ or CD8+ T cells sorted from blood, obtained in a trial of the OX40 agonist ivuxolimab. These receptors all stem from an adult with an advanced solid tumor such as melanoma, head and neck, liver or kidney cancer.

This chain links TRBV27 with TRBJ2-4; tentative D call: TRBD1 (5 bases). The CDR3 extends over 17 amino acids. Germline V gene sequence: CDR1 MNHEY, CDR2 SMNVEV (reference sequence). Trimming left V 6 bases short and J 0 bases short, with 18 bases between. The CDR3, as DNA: TGTGCCAGCAGCCCCAGGGTCTCGACTGTAGCCAAAAACATTCAGTACTTC. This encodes CASSPRVSTVAKNIQYF.

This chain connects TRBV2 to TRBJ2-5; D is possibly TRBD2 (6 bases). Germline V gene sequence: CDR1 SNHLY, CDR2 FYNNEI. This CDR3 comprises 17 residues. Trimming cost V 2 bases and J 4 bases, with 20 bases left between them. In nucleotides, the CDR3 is TGTGCCAGCAGTGAATCTCAGCAGCGGAGGAGGGGAGAGACCCAGTACTTC. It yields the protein CASSESQQRRRGETQYF.

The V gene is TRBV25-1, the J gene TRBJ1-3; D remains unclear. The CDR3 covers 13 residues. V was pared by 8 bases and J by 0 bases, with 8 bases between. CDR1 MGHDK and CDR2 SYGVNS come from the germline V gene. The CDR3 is CASRQVSGNTIYF. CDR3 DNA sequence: TGTGCCAGCCGTCAGGTCTCTGGAAACACCATATATTTT.

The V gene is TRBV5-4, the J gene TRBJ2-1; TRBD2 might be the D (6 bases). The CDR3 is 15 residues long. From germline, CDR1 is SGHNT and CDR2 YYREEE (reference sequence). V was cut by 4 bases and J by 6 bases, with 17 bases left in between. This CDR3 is CASSHPGGPSNEQFF. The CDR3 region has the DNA TGTGCCAGCAGCCATCCCGGAGGGCCCTCCAATGAGCAGTTCTTC.

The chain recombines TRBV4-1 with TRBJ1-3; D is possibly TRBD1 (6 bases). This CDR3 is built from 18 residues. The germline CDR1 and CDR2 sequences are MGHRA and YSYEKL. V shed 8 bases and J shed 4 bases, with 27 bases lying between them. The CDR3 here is CASSKGGNMRTGGNTIYF. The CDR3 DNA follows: TGCGCCAGCTCTAAAGGGGGAAATATGCGAACGGGAGGAAACACCATATATTTT.

The CDR3 DNA sequence: TGTGCCAGCAGTGATTTACAGGGGGTCGGTGGCTACACCTTC. Translated: CASSDLQGVGGYTF. This rearrangement joins TRBV6-1 to TRBJ1-2, with TRBD1 matching 8 bases. CDR3 size: 14 residues. With V trimmed by 3 bases and J by 7 bases, 7 bases remained unmatched. The V gene's germline CDR1 is MNHNS and CDR2 SASEGT.

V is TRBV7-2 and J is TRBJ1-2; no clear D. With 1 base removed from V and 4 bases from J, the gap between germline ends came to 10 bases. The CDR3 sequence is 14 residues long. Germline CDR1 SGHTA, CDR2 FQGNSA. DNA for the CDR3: TGTGCCAGCAGCTTAGAAAAACTTAGCTATGGCTACACCTTC. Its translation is CASSLEKLSYGYTF. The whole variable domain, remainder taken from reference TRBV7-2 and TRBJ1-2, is GAGVSQSPSNKVTEKGKDVELRCDPISGHTALYWYRQSLGQGLEFLIYFQGNSAPDKSGLPSDRFSAERTGGSVSTLTIQRTQQEDSAVYLCASSLEKLSYGYTFGSGTRLTVV.

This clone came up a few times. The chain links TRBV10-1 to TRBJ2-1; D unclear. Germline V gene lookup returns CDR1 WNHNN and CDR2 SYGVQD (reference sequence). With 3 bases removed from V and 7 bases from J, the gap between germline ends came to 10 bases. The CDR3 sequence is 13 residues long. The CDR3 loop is CASSDNEFNEQFF. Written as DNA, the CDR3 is TGCGCCAGCAGTGACAATGAATTTAATGAGCAGTTCTTC.

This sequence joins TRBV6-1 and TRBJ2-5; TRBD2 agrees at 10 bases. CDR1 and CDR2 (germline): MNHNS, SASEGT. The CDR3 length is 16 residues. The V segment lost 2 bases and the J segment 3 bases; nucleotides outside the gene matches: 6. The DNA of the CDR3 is TGTGCCAGCAGTGAACAAGCGGGAGGGACCGAAGAGACCCAGTACTTC. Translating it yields CASSEQAGGTEETQYF.

CDR3 loop: CSVGTSGRGGNEQFF. Here the CDR3 DNA reads TGCAGCGTTGGGACTAGCGGGAGGGGAGGGAATGAGCAGTTCTTC. This sequence joins TRBV29-1 and TRBJ2-1, with 15 bases that match TRBD2. This CDR3 has 15 amino acids. The V gene's germline CDR1 is SQVTM and CDR2 ANQGSEA. Trimming at V came to 4 bases and at J to 7 bases, leaving 5 bases not matched to a gene.

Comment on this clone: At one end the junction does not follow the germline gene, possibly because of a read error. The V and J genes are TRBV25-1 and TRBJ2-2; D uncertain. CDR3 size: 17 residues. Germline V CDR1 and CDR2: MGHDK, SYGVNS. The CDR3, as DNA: TGTGCCAGCAGTGAATTATTGGTCGGAACGAACATCGGGGAGCTGTTTTTT. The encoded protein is CASSELLVGTNIGELFF.

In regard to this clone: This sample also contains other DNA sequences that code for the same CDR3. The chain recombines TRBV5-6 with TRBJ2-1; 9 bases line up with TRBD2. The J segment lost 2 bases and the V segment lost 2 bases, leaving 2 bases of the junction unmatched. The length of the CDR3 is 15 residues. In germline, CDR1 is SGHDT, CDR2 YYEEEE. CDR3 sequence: CASSLLAGPYNEQFF. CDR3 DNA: TGTGCCAGCAGCTTACTAGCGGGCCCCTACAATGAGCAGTTCTTC.

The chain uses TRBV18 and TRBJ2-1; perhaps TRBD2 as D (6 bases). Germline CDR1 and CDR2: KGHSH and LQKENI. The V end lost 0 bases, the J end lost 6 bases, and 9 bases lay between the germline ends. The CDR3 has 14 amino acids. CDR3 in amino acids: CASSPPSGSNEQFF. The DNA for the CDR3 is TGTGCCAGCTCACCACCGTCCGGGAGCAATGAGCAGTTCTTC.

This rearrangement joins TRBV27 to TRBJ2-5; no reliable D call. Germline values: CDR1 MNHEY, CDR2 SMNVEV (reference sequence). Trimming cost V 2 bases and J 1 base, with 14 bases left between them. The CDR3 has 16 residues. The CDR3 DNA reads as TGTGCCAGCAGTTTAGGGTTTACGATCTCCCAAGAGACCCAGTACTTC. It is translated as CASSLGFTISQETQYF.

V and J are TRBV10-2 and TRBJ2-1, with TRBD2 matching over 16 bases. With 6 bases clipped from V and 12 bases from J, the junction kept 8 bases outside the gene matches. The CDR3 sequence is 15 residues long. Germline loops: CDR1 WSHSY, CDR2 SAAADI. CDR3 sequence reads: CASRGTSGRAGGQFF. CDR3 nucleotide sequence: TGCGCCAGCAGAGGGACTAGCGGGAGGGCCGGCGGGCAGTTCTTC.

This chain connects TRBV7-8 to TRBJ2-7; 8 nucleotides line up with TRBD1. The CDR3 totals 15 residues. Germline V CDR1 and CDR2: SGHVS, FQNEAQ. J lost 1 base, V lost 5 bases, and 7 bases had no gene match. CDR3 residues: CASSGRTGSSYEQYF. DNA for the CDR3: TGTGCCAGCAGCGGGCGGACAGGGTCGTCCTACGAGCAGTACTTC.

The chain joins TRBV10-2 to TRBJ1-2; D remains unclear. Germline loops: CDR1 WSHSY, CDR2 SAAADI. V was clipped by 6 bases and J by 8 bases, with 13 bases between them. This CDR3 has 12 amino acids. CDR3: CASRNNGGGYTF. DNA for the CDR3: TGCGCCAGCAGGAACAACGGAGGCGGCTACACCTTC.

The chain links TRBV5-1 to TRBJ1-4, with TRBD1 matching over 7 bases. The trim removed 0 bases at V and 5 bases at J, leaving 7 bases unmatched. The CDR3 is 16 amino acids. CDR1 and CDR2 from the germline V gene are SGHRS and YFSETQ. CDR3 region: CASSLGTGQINEKLFF. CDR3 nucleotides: TGCGCCAGCAGCTTGGGGACAGGCCAAATAAATGAAAAACTGTTTTTT.

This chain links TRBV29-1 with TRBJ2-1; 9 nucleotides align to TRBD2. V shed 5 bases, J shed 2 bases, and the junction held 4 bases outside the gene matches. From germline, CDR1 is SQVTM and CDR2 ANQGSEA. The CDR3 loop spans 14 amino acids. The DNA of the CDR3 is TGCAGCGTTAGGGCTAGCGGGGCCTACAATGAGCAGTTCTTC. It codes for CSVRASGAYNEQFF.

The CDR3 nucleotides are TGTGCCAGCAGCGTCCAGGGGGTCCCCTACGAGCAGTACTTC. This sequence encodes CASSVQGVPYEQYF. This chain links TRBV9 with TRBJ2-7; TRBD1 agrees at 7 bases. The CDR3 spans 14 residues. Germline lookup yields CDR1 SGDLS and CDR2 YYNGEE. Germline trimming cut 2 bases from V and 2 bases from J; bases unmatched to any gene: 4. Combining the CDR3 with reference TRBV9 and TRBJ2-7 gives the whole variable domain DSGVTQTPKHLITATGQRVTLRCSPRSGDLSVYWYQQSLDQGLQFLIQYYNGEERAKGNILERFSAQQFPDLHSELNLSSLELGDSALYFCASSVQGVPYEQYFGPGTRLTVT.

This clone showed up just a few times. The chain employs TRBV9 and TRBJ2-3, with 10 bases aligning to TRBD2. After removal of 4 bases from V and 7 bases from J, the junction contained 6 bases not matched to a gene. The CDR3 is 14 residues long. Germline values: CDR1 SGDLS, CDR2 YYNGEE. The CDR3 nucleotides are TGTGCCAGCAGCCCACAGCGGGAGGGTTATACGCAGTATTTT. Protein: CASSPQREGYTQYF.

The CDR3 bases are TGTGCCAGCAGTTACACAGCGACCTACGAGCAGTACTTC. It yields the protein CASSYTATYEQYF. The V and J genes are TRBV6-5 and TRBJ2-7; D remains ambiguous. V lost 2 bases and J lost 2, with 7 bases in between. This CDR3 is built from 13 residues. The germline V gene has CDR1 MNHEY and CDR2 SVGAGI.

DNA for the CDR3: TGTGCCTGGGCCAGGGGAAGTAAAGAGACCCAGTACTTC. As protein: CAWARGSKETQYF. The rearrangement joins TRBV30 to TRBJ2-5, with a weak D call TRBD1 (6 bases). V was pared by 5 bases and J by 3 bases, with 13 bases between. The CDR3 sequence is 13 residues long. Germline V gives CDR1 GTSNPN, CDR2 SVGIG (reference sequence).

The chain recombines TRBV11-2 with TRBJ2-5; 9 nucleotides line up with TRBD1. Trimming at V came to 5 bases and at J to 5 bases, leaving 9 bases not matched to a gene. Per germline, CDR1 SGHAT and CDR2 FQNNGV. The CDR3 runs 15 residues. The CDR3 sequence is CASSLRTGETETQYF. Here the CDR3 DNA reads TGTGCCAGCAGCCTCAGGACAGGGGAGACTGAGACCCAGTACTTC.

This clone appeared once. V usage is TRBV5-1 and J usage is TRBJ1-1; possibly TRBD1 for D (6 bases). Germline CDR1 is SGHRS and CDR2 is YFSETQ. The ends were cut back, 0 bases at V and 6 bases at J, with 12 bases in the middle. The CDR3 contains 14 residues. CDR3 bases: TGCGCCAGCAGCTTGGGGACAGCGGCCGCTGAAGCTTTCTTT. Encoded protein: CASSLGTAAAEAFF.

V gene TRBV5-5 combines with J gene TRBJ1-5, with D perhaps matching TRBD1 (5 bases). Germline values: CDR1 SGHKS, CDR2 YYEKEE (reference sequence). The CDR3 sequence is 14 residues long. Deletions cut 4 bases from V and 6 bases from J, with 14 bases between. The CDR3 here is CASSVDSVPQPQHF. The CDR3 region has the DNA TGTGCCAGCAGCGTTGACAGTGTCCCTCAGCCCCAGCATTTT. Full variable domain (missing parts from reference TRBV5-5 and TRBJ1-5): DAGVTQSPTHLIKTRGQQVTLRCSPISGHKSVSWYQQVLGQGPQFIFQYYEKEERGRGNFPDRFSARQFPNYSSELNVNALLLGDSALYLCASSVDSVPQPQHFGDGTRLSIL.

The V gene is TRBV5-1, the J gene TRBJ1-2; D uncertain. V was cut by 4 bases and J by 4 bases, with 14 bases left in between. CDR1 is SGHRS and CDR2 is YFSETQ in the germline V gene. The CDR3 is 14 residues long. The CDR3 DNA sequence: TGCGCCAGCAGCCCCCGGACGGAAAGCTATGGCTACACCTTC. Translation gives CASSPRTESYGYTF.

The CDR3 sequence: CASSPTIYRVSETQYF. CDR3 DNA sequence: TGTGCCAGCAGCCCGACGATTTACAGGGTGTCAGAGACCCAGTACTTC. The J gene is TRBJ2-5, the V gene TRBV5-6; a possible D gene is TRBD1 (6 bases). This CDR3 is 16 amino acids long. Germline V gene data show CDR1 as SGHDT and CDR2 as YYEEEE. V lost 4 bases and J lost 4, with 20 bases in between.